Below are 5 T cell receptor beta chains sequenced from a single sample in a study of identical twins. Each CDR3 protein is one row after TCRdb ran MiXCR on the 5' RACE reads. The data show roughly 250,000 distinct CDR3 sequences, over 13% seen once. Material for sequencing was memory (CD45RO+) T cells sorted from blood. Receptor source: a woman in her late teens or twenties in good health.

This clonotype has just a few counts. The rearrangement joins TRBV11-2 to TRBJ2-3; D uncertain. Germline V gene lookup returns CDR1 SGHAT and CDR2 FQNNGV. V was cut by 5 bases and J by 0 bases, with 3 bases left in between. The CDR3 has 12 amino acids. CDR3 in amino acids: CASSHSTDTQYF. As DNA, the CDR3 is TGTGCCAGCAGCCATAGCACAGATACGCAGTATTTT.

DNA for the CDR3: TGTGCCAGCAGACTTGACTCCTCCTACGAGCAGTACTTC. The encoded protein is CASRLDSSYEQYF. The rearrangement uses TRBV6-2 or TRBV6-3 and TRBJ2-7, with D hard to call. V shed 6 bases and J shed 0 bases, with 9 bases lying between them. This CDR3 comprises 13 residues. Germline assignment: CDR1 MNHEY and CDR2 SVGEGT.

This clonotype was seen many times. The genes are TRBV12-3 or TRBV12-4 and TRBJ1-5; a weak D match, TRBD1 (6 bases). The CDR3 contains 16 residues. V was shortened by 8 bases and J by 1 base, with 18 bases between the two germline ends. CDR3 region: CASSIQQGGSNQPQHF. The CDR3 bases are TGTGCCAGCTCCATCCAACAGGGTGGAAGCAATCAGCCCCAGCATTTT.

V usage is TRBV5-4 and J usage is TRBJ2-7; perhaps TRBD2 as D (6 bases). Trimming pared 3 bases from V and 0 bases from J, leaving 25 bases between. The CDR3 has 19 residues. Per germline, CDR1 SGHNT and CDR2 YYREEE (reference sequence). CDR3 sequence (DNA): TGTGCCAGCAGCTCGCCGGAGGGTAGCGCGACCGACTCCTCCTACGAGCAGTACTTC. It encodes CASSSPEGSATDSSYEQYF.

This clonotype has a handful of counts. The CDR3 loop is CAFSPRAGLAGVLTDTQYF. CDR3 bases: TGTGCCTTCAGTCCCCGGGCGGGACTAGCGGGGGTCCTCACAGATACGCAGTATTTT. The chain joins TRBV3-1 to TRBJ2-3; 14 bases match TRBD2. The V gene's germline CDR1 is LGHDT and CDR2 YNNKEL (reference sequence). The CDR3 length is 19 residues. The trim removed 11 bases at V and 2 bases at J, leaving 18 bases unmatched.